The rows below give T cell receptor beta chains drawn from one sample of a study of T cells in Graves' hyperthyroidism and ophthalmopathy. TCRdb redid the calling of the multiplex PCR reads with MiXCR, one entry per CDR3 protein. The sample yields 300,000 to 450,000 distinct CDR3 sequences, less than 15% seen once. Material for sequencing was blood. These receptors were collected from a man aged 30 to 39 with Graves' hyperthyroidism that later progressed to Graves' ophthalmopathy. The CDR3 runs from the conserved cysteine through the conserved F or W. Fields, in order: clone size, V gene, D gene, CDR3 length, J gene, CDR3 protein, CDR3 DNA. The D gene is left open where the match is weak. The size entry is marked missing in some rows and otherwise reads once, few, many or a size class.

abundance: NA
v_gene: TRBV4-1
d_gene: TRBD1
len: 15
j_gene: TRBJ1-1
CDR3aa: CASSLRQGYSTEAFF
CDR3nt: TGCGCCAGCAGCCTCCGACAGGGTTACAGCACTGAAGCTTTCTTT

abundance: many
v_gene: TRBV3-1
d_gene: NA
len: 16
j_gene: TRBJ2-1
CDR3aa: CASSPSGTWLGNEQFF
CDR3nt: TGTGCCAGCAGCCCATCAGGGACGTGGCTGGGCAATGAGCAGTTCTTC

abundance: many
v_gene: TRBV29-1
d_gene: TRBD1
len: 12
j_gene: TRBJ1-1
CDR3aa: CSVQQGITEAFF
CDR3nt: TGCAGCGTTCAACAGGGGATCACTGAAGCTTTCTTT

abundance: many
v_gene: TRBV28
d_gene: NA
len: 17
j_gene: TRBJ1-5
CDR3aa: CASSLFWAGNGNQPQHF
CDR3nt: TGTGCCAGCAGTTTATTCTGGGCAGGGAATGGGAATCAGCCCCAGCATTTT

abundance: few
v_gene: TRBV20-1
d_gene: NA
len: 14
j_gene: TRBJ2-6
CDR3aa: CSALGPTGANVLTF
CDR3nt: TGCAGTGCTCTAGGACCGACTGGGGCCAACGTCCTGACTTTC

abundance: many
v_gene: TRBV7-8
d_gene: NA
len: 17
j_gene: TRBJ1-4
CDR3aa: CANCRGRVRATNEKLFF
CDR3nt: TGTGCCAACTGTCGGGGCAGGGTTCGTGCAACTAATGAAAAACTGTTTTTT

abundance: many
v_gene: TRBV6-5
d_gene: NA
len: 14
j_gene: TRBJ1-4
CDR3aa: CASSYGQANEKLFF
CDR3nt: TGTGCCAGCAGTTACGGTCAGGCCAATGAAAAACTGTTTTTT

abundance: NA
v_gene: TRBV3-1
d_gene: NA
len: 12
j_gene: TRBJ2-7
CDR3aa: CASSQDLYEQYF
CDR3nt: TGTGCCAGCAGCCAAGACCTCTACGAGCAGTACTTC

abundance: NA
v_gene: TRBV13
d_gene: TRBD1
len: 16
j_gene: TRBJ2-3
CDR3aa: CASSYNRGTSTDTQYF
CDR3nt: TGTGCCAGCAGCTACAACAGGGGAACTAGCACAGATACGCAGTATTTT

abundance: NA
v_gene: TRBV20-1
d_gene: NA
len: 14
j_gene: TRBJ1-5
CDR3aa: CSARDQESNQPQHF
CDR3nt: TGCAGTGCTAGAGATCAAGAATCCAATCAGCCCCAGCATTTT

abundance: few
v_gene: TRBV15
d_gene: NA
len: 17
j_gene: TRBJ1-2
CDR3aa: CATSRDLAEGLSGGYTF
CDR3nt: TGTGCCACCAGCAGAGATTTGGCAGAGGGGCTTTCGGGTGGCTACACCTTC

abundance: few
v_gene: TRBV5-8
d_gene: TRBD1
len: 15
j_gene: TRBJ2-7
CDR3aa: CASSLEGTGVFEQYF
CDR3nt: TGTGCCAGCAGCTTGGAGGGAACAGGGGTATTTGAGCAGTACTTC

abundance: few
v_gene: TRBV19
d_gene: NA
len: 13
j_gene: TRBJ1-1
CDR3aa: CASSPARLAEAFF
CDR3nt: TGTGCCAGTAGTCCGGCCAGACTGGCTGAAGCTTTCTTT

abundance: NA
v_gene: TRBV19
d_gene: NA
len: 14
j_gene: TRBJ1-1
CDR3aa: CASTSTVMNTEAFF
CDR3nt: TGTGCCAGTACCTCGACCGTTATGAACACTGAAGCTTTCTTT

abundance: many
v_gene: TRBV11-2
d_gene: TRBD1
len: 13
j_gene: TRBJ2-7
CDR3aa: CASRPWDRHEQYF
CDR3nt: TGTGCCAGCAGGCCCTGGGACAGACACGAGCAGTACTTC